The 26 T cell receptor beta chains listed next were all sequenced from one sample in a study of post-analysis software for immune sequencing data (dated by TCRdb to the mid-2010s). The paper's findings and limits, for the study overall: Patients showed significantly higher frequencies than controls for about 5 TRBV segments, among them TRBV5-6, TRBV5-1 and TRBV20-1.

Receptor libraries were prepared by PCR. The sequencer listed for this sample is Illumina HiSeq 2500. Unique molecular identifiers were incorporated into TCR beta cDNA libraries to reduce PCR and sequencing biases. The public sequencing data were trimmed at Q25 with fastp and processed into clonotypes with MiXCR by TCRdb, which kept only in-frame beta chains. Under each unique CDR3 protein, matching rows form one entry showing the most common genes and DNA. Counted in this sample were about 200,000 distinct CDR3 sequences; approximately 30% of them appeared once. Around 3.7% of the sample is taken by the ten largest. These receptors have no known antigen. Source material: blood. These receptors all come from a girl aged 2-17 years with multiple sclerosis.

The chain joins TRBV4-2 to TRBJ2-2, with D unresolved. Trimming removed 0 bases at V and 6 bases at J, with 14 bases between. CDR3 size: 16 residues. Looked up from germline, CDR1 is LGHNA and CDR2 is YNFKEQ. The CDR3 nucleotides are TGTGCCAGCAGCCAAGATAAACGGAGCGCGTCCGGGGAGCTGTTTTTT. This codes for CASSQDKRSASGELFF.

The rearrangement uses TRBV19 and TRBJ1-5, with D hard to call. Germline-derived CDR1 and CDR2 are LNHDA and SQIVND (reference sequence). V was pared by 6 bases and J by 7 bases, with 13 bases between. The CDR3 spans 13 residues. CDR3 in DNA: TGTGCCAGTAGACCCGTTGCCACCCAGCCCCAGCATTTT. Translating it yields CASRPVATQPQHF.

On this clonotype: One end of the junction is discordant with germline, which a read error may explain. V usage is TRBV5-1 and J usage is TRBJ1-2; D is uncertain. Germline V gene lookup returns CDR1 SGHRS and CDR2 YFSETQ. This CDR3 has 15 amino acids. The CDR3 DNA is TGCGCCAGCAGCTTGGGGAAAACATCGTACTATAGCTACACCTTC. Residues: CASSLGKTSYYSYTF.

This clonotype was found a few times. The V gene is TRBV6-2 or TRBV6-3, the J gene TRBJ2-3; no clear D. CDR1 is MNHEY and CDR2 is SVGEGT in the germline V gene. The CDR3 length is 15 residues. Trimming left V 0 bases short and J 0 bases short, with 7 bases between. The CDR3 DNA follows: TGTGCCAGCAGTTACTCCCAACTTAGCACAGATACGCAGTATTTT. Its translation is CASSYSQLSTDTQYF.

The table lists this clonotype with many counts. The rearrangement uses TRBV3-1 and TRBJ2-7, with D uncertain. CDR3 length: 14 amino acids. Looked up from germline, CDR1 is LGHDT and CDR2 is YNNKEL (reference sequence). V was trimmed by 1 base and J by 1 base, leaving 8 bases between them. This CDR3 is CASSQGPASYEQYF. In DNA, the CDR3 is TGTGCCAGCAGCCAAGGACCGGCGTCCTACGAGCAGTACTTC.

This clonotype was picked up many times. This chain links TRBV18 with TRBJ2-1; 8 bases match TRBD1. J lost 7 bases, V lost 4 bases, and 12 bases had no gene match. CDR1 KGHSH and CDR2 LQKENI come from the germline V gene. This CDR3 contains 16 residues. The CDR3 nucleotides read TGTGCCAGCTCACAAACGACAGGGGACATGGCGAATGAGCAGTTCTTC. Residues: CASSQTTGDMANEQFF.

In its sample, this clonotype was seen a few times. The chain couples TRBV7-2 to TRBJ1-5, with D possibly TRBD1 on 5 matching bases. V shed 4 bases and J shed 6 bases, with 16 bases lying between them. The CDR3 loop spans 15 amino acids. CDR1 is SGHTA and CDR2 is FQGNSA in the germline V gene. The CDR3 DNA sequence: TGTGCCAGCAGCTCCTTCGGGGGAGGCGGTCAGCCCCAGCATTTT. It codes for CASSSFGGGGQPQHF.

This clonotype was recorded a few times. A junction end diverges from the germline sequence, so it may reflect a read error. V and J are TRBV5-1 and TRBJ2-5; tentative D call: TRBD1 (6 bases). The J call is doubtful: the DNA matches TRBJ2-7 better. From germline, CDR1 is SGHRS and CDR2 YFSETQ. This CDR3 contains 15 residues. As DNA, the CDR3 is TGCACCAGCAGACCGGACAGAGGCAACCTCTACGAGCAGTACTTC. This translates into CTSRPDRGNLYEQYF.

Ten or more counts support this clonotype. The chain combines TRBV29-1 with TRBJ2-3; no definite D call. The CDR3 covers 13 residues. Germline V gives CDR1 SQVTM, CDR2 ANQGSEA. V was clipped by 5 bases and J by 0 bases, with 9 bases between them. The CDR3 protein is CSVSKTSTDTQYF. The DNA of the CDR3 is TGCAGCGTTTCTAAGACTAGCACAGATACGCAGTATTTT.

This clonotype came up a few times. The gene calls are TRBV14 and TRBJ1-4; 9 nucleotides align to TRBD1. The V gene's germline CDR1 is SGHDN and CDR2 FVKESK. The CDR3 extends over 15 amino acids. Trimming took 4 bases from V and 10 from J; bases not matched to a gene: 10. In DNA form, the CDR3 reads TGTGCCAGCAGCCCTTTGGACAGGGGTTTTACAAAACTGTTTTTT. This codes for CASSPLDRGFTKLFF.

To note about this clonotype: At one of its ends the junction is not consistent with the germline gene, which may arise from a read error. The chain has TRBV20-1 and TRBJ2-7, with D perhaps given as TRBD1 or TRBD2 (5 bases each). The germline V gene encodes CDR1 DFQATT and CDR2 SNEGSKA (reference sequence). The CDR3 is made up of 11 amino acids. The CDR3 region has the DNA TGCAGGGCTAGCAGGGTCTACGAGCAGTACTTC. As protein: CRASRVYEQYF.

The J gene is TRBJ1-3, the V gene TRBV7-2; D unclear. V was shortened by 5 bases and J by 0 bases, with 14 bases between the two germline ends. The CDR3 is 16 residues long. Germline CDR1 is SGHTA and CDR2 is FQGNSA. DNA of the CDR3: TGTGCCAGCAGCATAAACCCACCCCTCTCTGGAAACACCATATATTTT. Its protein product is CASSINPPLSGNTIYF.

As regards this clonotype: A clone one base away is much larger, so this may be a read error. The rearrangement uses TRBV28 and TRBJ2-1, with 8 nucleotides matching TRBD2. The CDR3 loop spans 15 amino acids. With 2 bases clipped from V and 8 bases from J, the junction kept 8 bases outside the gene matches. Germline-derived CDR1 and CDR2 are MDHEN and SYDVKM. The CDR3: CASSLHGGRFDEQFF. The CDR3, as DNA: TGTGCCAGCAGTTTACATGGCGGGAGGTTCGATGAGCAGTTCTTC.

As regards this clonotype: Given a much more abundant clone one base away, this may be a read error. V is TRBV5-1 and J is TRBJ2-1, with unresolved D. The CDR3 has 14 amino acids. Germline values: CDR1 SGHRS, CDR2 YFSETQ. The DNA for the CDR3 is TGCGCCAGCAGCCCTACACAATCCTACAATGAGCGGTTCTTC. Encoded protein: CASSPTQSYNERFF.

This clonotype was seen ten or more times. The chain has TRBV12-3 or TRBV12-4 and TRBJ2-3; possibly TRBD1 or TRBD2 for D (5 bases each). The length of the CDR3 is 15 residues. The V end was cut by 6 bases, the J end by 0 bases, with 13 bases between. The CDR3 is CASSTGGLSTDTQYF. The CDR3 DNA sequence: TGTGCCAGCAGCACTGGGGGATTGAGCACAGATACGCAGTATTTT.

Only one count was recorded for this clonotype. A junction end diverges from the germline sequence, so it may reflect a read error. The rearrangement joins TRBV7-2 to TRBJ2-4; TRBD1 aligns across 8 bases. CDR1 is SGHTA and CDR2 is FQGNSA in the germline V gene. The CDR3 covers 12 residues. The CDR3 region is CASSLRPGQVIF. The CDR3 DNA is TGTGCCAGCAGTTTACGACCGGGACAGGTCATCTTC.

This clonotype has more than one count but fewer than ten. One end of the junction varies from germline; a read error may be responsible. The gene calls are TRBV20-1 and TRBJ2-7; possible D gene TRBD2, 5 bases. Per the germline V gene, CDR1 is DFQATT and CDR2 is SNEGSKA (reference sequence). The CDR3 extends over 12 amino acids. The CDR3 protein is CSTRAPLHEQYF. The DNA for the CDR3 is TGCAGTACTAGAGCCCCGTTACACGAGCAGTACTTC.

The genes are TRBV5-1 and TRBJ1-2, with 8 bases matching TRBD1. V was pared by 4 bases and J by 7 bases, with 3 bases of the junction left unmatched. Germline assignment: CDR1 SGHRS and CDR2 YFSETQ. The CDR3 loop spans 12 amino acids. The CDR3 loop is CASSGGQGGYTF. CDR3 DNA: TGCGCCAGCAGCGGCGGACAGGGTGGCTACACCTTC.

In this sample, this clonotype turned up many times. CDR3 in DNA: TGTGCCAGCAGCCAAGATGTGACTAAGTGGGAGACCCAGTACTTC. It translates to CASSQDVTKWETQYF. The chain combines TRBV4-2 with TRBJ2-5; D is possibly TRBD2 (5 bases). V lost 0 bases and J 5 bases, leaving 13 bases between the germline ends. Per the germline V gene, CDR1 is LGHNA and CDR2 is YNFKEQ. The CDR3 spans 15 residues.

The chain is built from TRBV4-1 and TRBJ1-1, with TRBD1 as a possible D gene (5 bases). Trimming pared 0 bases from V and 5 bases from J, leaving 13 bases between. This CDR3 has 15 amino acids. Germline CDR1 MGHRA, CDR2 YSYEKL. DNA for the CDR3: TGCGCCAGCAGCCAAGATTGGGGGAGAAGGACTGAAGCTTTCTTT. Translating gives CASSQDWGRRTEAFF.

This clonotype was observed a few times. J is TRBJ2-7 and V is TRBV29-1, with D perhaps TRBD2 (6 bases). Germline loops: CDR1 SQVTM, CDR2 ANQGSEA. Trimming cost V 6 bases and J 5 bases, with 14 bases left between them. CDR3 length equals 12 residues. The CDR3 coding sequence is TGCAGCGTAGCGACTAGTAACAACGAGCAGTACTTC. This codes for CSVATSNNEQYF.

This clonotype turned up a few times. At one of its ends the junction is not consistent with the germline gene, which may arise from a read error. This sequence joins TRBV29-1 and TRBJ1-1; TRBD1 is a possible D gene (6 bases). The CDR3 runs to 14 residues. Germline CDR1 and CDR2: SQVTM and ANQGSEA. This CDR3 is CSVARGGVNAEAFF. The DNA for the CDR3 is TGCAGCGTAGCCCGAGGGGGGGTGAACGCTGAAGCTTTCTTT.

Ten or more counts support this clonotype. Sequence at one end of the junction differs from germline and may be a read error. The chain has TRBV7-9 and TRBJ1-2, with 10 nucleotides matching TRBD1. The CDR3 spans 16 residues. Germline values: CDR1 SEHNR, CDR2 FQNEAQ (reference sequence). CDR3 bases: TGTGCCAGCAGCCCCAAGACAGGGGGCAGTAACGATGGCTACACCTTC. Its translation is CASSPKTGGSNDGYTF.

This chain uses TRBV20-1 with TRBJ2-7; D not certain. CDR3 length equals 11 residues. Germline CDR1 DFQATT, CDR2 SNEGSKA (reference sequence). Trimming shortened V by 5 bases and J by 7 bases, and 12 bases separated the two germline ends. Written as DNA, the CDR3 is TGCAGTGCTCCCGACCGCAATGAGCAGTACTTC. This gives the protein CSAPDRNEQYF.

The gene calls are TRBV20-1 and TRBJ2-5; the match to TRBD2 covers 7 bases. The V gene's germline CDR1 is DFQATT and CDR2 SNEGSKA (reference sequence). J gave up 4 bases and V 3 bases, and 5 bases lay outside the gene matches. This CDR3 is 13 amino acids long. CDR3 region: CSASRGSGETQYF. The CDR3 DNA reads TGCAGTGCTAGCCGCGGGAGCGGAGAGACCCAGTACTTC.

This clonotype has a count of ten or more. This chain joins TRBV20-1 and TRBJ1-1, with D tentatively TRBD1 (5 bases). V was cut by 7 bases and J by 5 bases, with 14 bases left in between. Per germline, CDR1 DFQATT and CDR2 SNEGSKA (reference sequence). The CDR3 consists of 12 residues. CDR3: CSVGAGGTEAFF. CDR3 nucleotide sequence: TGCAGTGTCGGGGCCGGTGGAACTGAAGCTTTCTTT.